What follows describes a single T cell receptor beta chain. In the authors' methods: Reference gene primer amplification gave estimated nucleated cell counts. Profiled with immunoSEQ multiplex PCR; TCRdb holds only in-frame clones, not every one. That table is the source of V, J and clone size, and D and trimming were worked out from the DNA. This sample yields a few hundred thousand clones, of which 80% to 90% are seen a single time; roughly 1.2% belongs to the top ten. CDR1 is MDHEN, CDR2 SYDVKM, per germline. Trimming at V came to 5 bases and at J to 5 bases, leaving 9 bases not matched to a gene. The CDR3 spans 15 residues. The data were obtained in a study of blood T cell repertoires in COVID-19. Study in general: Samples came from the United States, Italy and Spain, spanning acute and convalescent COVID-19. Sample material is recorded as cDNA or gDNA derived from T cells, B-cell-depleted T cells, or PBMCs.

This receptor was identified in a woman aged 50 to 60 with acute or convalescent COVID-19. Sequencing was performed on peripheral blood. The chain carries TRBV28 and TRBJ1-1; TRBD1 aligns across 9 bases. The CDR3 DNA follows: TGTGCCAGCAGTCCCCCGGGACAGGGAGTTACTGAAGCTTTCTTT. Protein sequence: CASSPPGQGVTEAFF.